This TCR beta chain was recovered during a study of blood T cells in healthy people across ages. The V segment lost 4 bases and the J segment 1 base; nucleotides outside the gene matches: 3. In germline, CDR1 is SGHTA, CDR2 FQGNSA. The CDR3 has 16 residues. For the second PCR, which ran for about 7 to 11 cycles, a sample-barcoded 5' primer and a J-beta primer mix were used. TCRdb independently ran MiXCR on the 5' RACE reads; one entry per CDR3 protein. The table shows 1.5 million to 2 million distinct CDR3 sequences, with 28% occurring only once. Donors were systemically healthy Caucasian individuals from Russia aged roughly 6 to 100 years. This clonotype turned up a few times.

This receptor was taken from a woman in her 30s in good health. Sequencing input: blood. The chain uses TRBV7-2 and TRBJ2-5; 13 nucleotides agree with TRBD2. The CDR3 DNA sequence: TGTGCCAGCAGCTCGGGACTAGCGGGACCCCAAGAGACCCAGTACTTC. Protein: CASSSGLAGPQETQYF. The full variable domain, its missing parts supplied by reference TRBV7-2 and TRBJ2-5, is GAGVSQSPSNKVTEKGKDVELRCDPISGHTALYWYRQSLGQGLEFLIYFQGNSAPDKSGLPSDRFSAERTGGSVSTLTIQRTQQEDSAVYLCASSSGLAGPQETQYFGPGTRLLVL.